This paragraph covers one T cell receptor (beta chain) sequence. The sample comes from a study of blood T cell repertoires in COVID-19. Clones were read by immunoSEQ multiplex PCR, and TCRdb kept only the in-frame ones, dropping some. The sample has some 110,000 clones, approximately 87% seen once. The CDR3 has 16 amino acids. Trimming cost V 10 bases and J 2 bases; bases outside gene matches: 8. Germline CDR1 reads LGHDT; CDR2 reads YNNKEL (reference sequence). The chain employs TRBV3-1 (or the pseudogene TRBV3-2) and TRBJ2-2; 12 bases agree with TRBD1. This sequence originates from a man aged 65 to 85 who had recovered from COVID-19. Material: peripheral blood. Written as DNA, the CDR3 is TGTGCCACCAAGGGACAGGGGGCCTTAAACACCGGGGAGCTGTTTTTT. Protein: CATKGQGALNTGELFF.